The clone carrying this TCR beta chain has just a few counts. This record belongs to a study of blood T cells in healthy people across ages. Study summary: Per every two T cells, about one barcoded beta molecule was captured by template switching.

Germline-derived CDR1 and CDR2 are SQVTM and ANQGSEA. V was pared by 3 bases and J by 7 bases, with 13 bases between. The CDR3 has 13 residues. Sample-barcoded 5' priming and a J-beta primer mix drove a second PCR of about 6 to 12 cycles. MiXCR, applied by TCRdb to the 5' RACE reads, yields one record per CDR3 protein. The sample carries roughly 700,000 distinct CDR3 sequences, roughly 32% recorded once. This receptor was identified in a woman older than 75 in good health. The sample consisted of blood. This chain joins TRBV29-1 and TRBJ2-1; possibly TRBD1 for D (6 bases). CDR3 sequence reads: CSVDRGEGNEQFF. CDR3 DNA sequence: TGCAGCGTTGACAGGGGCGAAGGTAATGAGCAGTTCTTC.